This T cell receptor beta chain was captured by sequencing in a study of siplizumab effects on memory and regulatory T cells. CDR3 length: 15 residues. V was pared by 4 bases and J by 4 bases, with 5 bases of the junction left unmatched. Germline V lookup: CDR1 MDHEN, CDR2 SYDVKM. About this clone itself: Its specificity is not known.

Findings and limits, study-wide: Tregs proliferating in siplizumab cultures lacked confirmation of their suppressive function.

Repertoires were generated with immunoSEQ multiplex PCR, while TCRdb's copy carries only in-frame clones and drops some. The sample includes some 41,000 clones, about 89% of them seen just once. The chain is built from TRBV28 and TRBJ1-1; 11 bases are a match to TRBD1. Sequenced: naive CD4+ T cells sorted from blood. This receptor was obtained from a human donor in good health. The CDR3 loop reads CASSSIGQGATEAFF. The CDR3 nucleotides are TGTGCCAGCAGTTCTATCGGACAGGGGGCCACTGAAGCTTTCTTT.